What follows is one T cell receptor beta chain and its context. Original processing methods: Estimation of nucleated cell counts was performed using reference gene primer amplification. Clones were sequenced by immunoSEQ multiplex PCR, and TCRdb holds only the in-frame ones, with some missing. V, J and clone size are taken as reported in that table, and D and trimming were inferred from the DNA itself. Altogether around 270,000 clones are present, around 84% being singletons, with the ten largest covering 1.5% to 1.9%. The sample originates from a study of blood T cell repertoires in COVID-19. Study at large: Samples taken during acute and convalescent COVID-19 were collected in the United States, Italy and Spain.

The CDR3 is 15 residues long. V lost 7 bases, J lost 0 bases, and 13 bases lay in between. The germline V gene has CDR1 MNHGY and CDR2 SAAAGT. Sequencing was carried out using peripheral blood. The V and J genes are TRBV6-8 and TRBJ1-3; D is possibly TRBD1 (5 bases). This TCR was sampled from a woman aged 40-49 years who had recovered from COVID-19. CDR3 protein: CASNPGRGSGNTIYF. DNA for the CDR3: TGTGCCAGCAACCCGGGGAGGGGCTCTGGAAACACCATATATTTT.